The TCR beta chain under discussion was sequenced for a study of T cells after posttransplantation cyclophosphamide. Concerning this clone itself: Its specificity is not known.

Whole-study results and caveats: Recipient CMV seropositivity and CMV reactivation strongly tracked TRB clonality. Blood and skin or GI T cell repertoires showed limited TRB overlap.

The CDR3 is 16 residues long. Per the germline V gene, CDR1 is SNHLY and CDR2 is FYNNEI. The V and J ends lost 8 bases and 4 bases, in that order; junction bases with no gene match: 13. Produced via immunoSEQ multiplex PCR; TCRdb's table is partial and in-frame only. Counted here are about 6,900 clones, over 70% occurring once; the ten biggest clones make up 26%. This chain uses TRBV2 with TRBJ1-4; 7 bases line up with TRBD1. Material for sequencing was memory CD4+ T cells sorted from blood. The receptor's source is a woman aged 50 to 65 in good health and a related stem cell transplant donor. The CDR3 DNA is TGTGCCAGCCGGCCTGGGAAGACAGGGATTAATGAAAAACTGTTTTTT. Translation gives CASRPGKTGINEKLFF.